This T cell receptor beta chain was profiled in a study of PD-L1 blockade in urothelial cancer. For the study at large: Blood analyses occurred 3 weeks (second dose) and 6 weeks post treatment start. General observations from the study: Better survival was predicted when blood TCR clonality before treatment fell below the median.

As concerns this clone: Its antigen is currently unknown.

Germline V gene lookup returns CDR1 MNHEY and CDR2 SVGAGI. The CDR3 is 15 residues long. The V gene end was trimmed by 6 bases and the J gene end by 5 bases; junction bases not matched to a gene: 12. The assay was immunoSEQ multiplex PCR, and TCRdb's table has in-frame clones only and misses some. The sample holds approximately 20,000 clones, roughly 89% seen once. The time point was: peripheral blood 6 weeks after treatment start. All patients handed over anywhere from 1 to 8 samples, pretreatment and on-treatment. The sequence was obtained from a woman aged 60 to 75 with urothelial cancer. The chain carries TRBV6-5 and TRBJ2-7, with TRBD1 identical over 8 bases. Sample: PBMCs, taken around atezolizumab (anti-PD-L1) treatment. CDR3 protein: CASRVTADRDHEQYF. DNA for the CDR3: TGTGCCAGCAGAGTTACGGCGGACAGGGACCACGAGCAGTACTTC.